A single sample gave rise to the 18 T cell receptor beta chains below, sequenced in a study of blood T cell repertoires in COVID-19. The table came from immunoSEQ multiplex PCR; TCRdb's copy has only in-frame clones and leaves some out. The table shows about 210,000 clones, with about 88% occurring only once. Sample: peripheral blood. The source is a woman in her thirties or forties with acute or convalescent COVID-19.

The gene calls are TRBV4-1 and TRBJ2-3; tentatively, D is TRBD1 (6 bases). Trimming removed 3 bases from V and 1 base from J, with 14 bases in between. CDR3 length: 16 residues. Germline-derived CDR1 and CDR2 are MGHRA and YSYEKL. The CDR3: CASSQVYRAGTDTQYF. CDR3 sequence (DNA): TGCGCCAGCAGCCAGGTTTACAGGGCCGGCACAGATACGCAGTATTTT.

This rearrangement joins TRBV14 to TRBJ2-7; D may be TRBD1 (5 bases). Germline lookup yields CDR1 SGHDN and CDR2 FVKESK. The CDR3 runs to 13 residues. The germline V and J ends were trimmed by 3 bases and 3 bases, with 9 bases remaining between them. This CDR3 reads CASSQIDSYEQYV. For the CDR3, the DNA is TGTGCCAGCAGCCAGATAGACAGCTACGAGCAGTACGTC.

This chain joins TRBV27 and TRBJ1-1; D unclear. The V end was cut by 5 bases, the J end by 1 base, with 17 bases between. CDR3 length equals 16 residues. CDR1 is MNHEY, CDR2 SMNVEV, per germline (reference sequence). DNA of the CDR3: TGTGCCAGCAGTACAGAACCTGACGGAAGGAACACTGAAGCTTTCTTT. Translation gives CASSTEPDGRNTEAFF.

The chain joins TRBV13 to TRBJ2-6, with 7 bases matching TRBD1. The V gene end was trimmed by 5 bases and the J gene end by 2 bases; junction bases not matched to a gene: 9. The CDR3 sequence is 17 residues long. Germline V gives CDR1 PRHDT, CDR2 FYEKMQ (reference sequence). CDR3 amino acids: CASSPDRALTGANVLTF. The CDR3 DNA is TGTGCCAGCAGCCCAGACAGGGCGCTAACTGGGGCCAACGTCCTGACTTTC.

The sample holds one count of this clone. The gene calls are TRBV19 and TRBJ1-6, with a tentative D call TRBD1 (5 bases). The CDR3 runs 15 residues. Germline V lookup: CDR1 LNHDA, CDR2 SQIVND (reference sequence). Trimming took 5 bases from V and 6 from J, leaving 14 bases between them. The CDR3 sequence is CASSLRWGGNSPLHF. The DNA for the CDR3 is TGTGCCAGTAGTCTCCGGTGGGGGGGTAATTCACCCCTCCACTTT. Combining the CDR3 with reference TRBV19 and TRBJ1-6 gives the whole variable domain DGGITQSPKYLFRKEGQNVTLSCEQNLNHDAMYWYRQDPGQGLRLIYYSQIVNDFQKGDIAEGYSVSREKKESFPLTVTSAQKNPTAFYLCASSLRWGGNSPLHFGNGTRLTVT.

The chain is built from TRBV3-1 (or the pseudogene TRBV3-2) and TRBJ2-3; no reliable D call. V lost 2 bases to trimming and J lost 2 bases, with 8 bases between them. The germline gives CDR1 LGHDT, CDR2 YNNKEL (reference sequence). This CDR3 has 14 residues. The CDR3 DNA sequence: TGTGCCAGCAGCCAAAGACTGCTCACAGATACGCAGTATTTT. It translates to CASSQRLLTDTQYF.

The chain recombines TRBV5-6 with TRBJ1-1, with D unresolved. Between the trimmed V and J ends, which lost 0 bases and 0 bases, there was a span of 12 bases. Looked up from germline, CDR1 is SGHDT and CDR2 is YYEEEE. The CDR3 totals 16 residues. The CDR3, as DNA: TGTGCCAGCAGCTTGGCCGGGGATCTAATGAACACTGAAGCTTTCTTT. It yields the protein CASSLAGDLMNTEAFF.

This clone occurred once. The chain joins TRBV10-3 to TRBJ1-5; 8 bases map to TRBD1. The junction had 1 base not matched to a gene; V was cut back by 6 bases and J by 0 bases. Germline V lookup: CDR1 ENHRY, CDR2 SYGVKD. This CDR3 region has 14 residues. The DNA for the CDR3 is TGTGCCATCAGGGACAGGGATAGCAATCAGCCCCAGCATTTT. Encoded protein: CAIRDRDSNQPQHF.

The genes are TRBV9 and TRBJ2-7, with a possible D match to TRBD2 (5 bases). CDR1 and CDR2 from the germline V gene are SGDLS and YYNGEE. V lost 0 bases, J lost 5 bases, and 9 bases lay in between. This CDR3 contains 13 residues. The CDR3 DNA reads as TGTGCCAGCAGCGTAGCCCCCGGGGACGAGCAGTACGTC. Translated: CASSVAPGDEQYV.

The J gene is TRBJ1-1, the V gene TRBV11-2; possible D gene TRBD1, 5 bases. Trimming took off 5 bases at V and 7 bases at J, with 11 bases between the two ends. CDR1 SGHAT and CDR2 FQNNGV come from the germline V gene. This CDR3 comprises 12 residues. CDR3 sequence: CASSPGVHEAFF. The DNA of the CDR3 is TGTGCCAGCAGCCCGGGGGTCCATGAAGCTTTCTTT.

The rearrangement uses TRBV19 and TRBJ2-2; TRBD2 aligns across 12 bases. The CDR3 totals 16 residues. V lost 4 bases and J lost 3; bases outside the gene matches: 3. Germline CDR1 is LNHDA and CDR2 is SQIVND (reference sequence). CDR3 DNA: TGTGCCAGTAGTACACTAGCGGGGGGCTACACCGGGGAGCTGTTTTTT. Amino acid sequence: CASSTLAGGYTGELFF.

The chain employs TRBV11-2 and TRBJ1-1, with no clear D. The CDR3 has 13 residues. Per germline, CDR1 SGHAT and CDR2 FQNNGV. V was pared by 4 bases and J by 0 bases, with 6 bases between. DNA of the CDR3: TGTGCCAGCAGCTCGGGGATGAACACTGAAGCTTTCTTT. This sequence encodes CASSSGMNTEAFF.

The V and J genes are TRBV7-9 and TRBJ1-1; maybe TRBD1 (5 bases). Trimming stripped 11 bases from V and 1 base from J, with 14 bases between. There are 13 residues in the CDR3. CDR1 SEHNR and CDR2 FQNEAQ come from the germline V gene (reference sequence). The DNA of the CDR3 is TGTGCCGCTGGGGGACTTTCGAACACTGAAGCTTTCTTT. Amino acid sequence: CAAGGLSNTEAFF.

This clone was seen once. The chain has TRBV18 and TRBJ1-6; no firm D call. V gave up 2 bases and J gave up 1 base, with 9 bases separating them. The germline gives CDR1 KGHSH, CDR2 LQKENI. This CDR3 spans 16 amino acids. This CDR3 is CASSPVPGSYNSPLHF. For the CDR3, the DNA is TGTGCCAGCTCACCAGTCCCAGGTTCCTATAATTCACCCCTCCACTTT.

This chain connects TRBV2 to TRBJ1-5, with D possibly TRBD1 on 6 matching bases. V gave up 2 bases and J gave up 6 bases, with 11 bases separating them. Looked up from germline, CDR1 is SNHLY and CDR2 is FYNNEI. The CDR3 length is 14 residues. DNA for the CDR3: TGTGCCAGCAGTGAAAGAACAGGGAGTCAGCCCCAGCATTTT. This sequence encodes CASSERTGSQPQHF.

The J gene is TRBJ1-4, the V gene TRBV6-5; possibly TRBD1 for D (6 bases). CDR1 and CDR2 from the germline V gene are MNHEY and SVGAGI. CDR3 size: 14 residues. The V end was cut by 7 bases, the J end by 7 bases, with 16 bases between. CDR3 region: CASTRGGMAEKLFF. Written as DNA, the CDR3 is TGTGCCAGCACCCGAGGGGGAATGGCTGAAAAACTGTTTTTT.

The chain is built from TRBV4-1 and TRBJ1-2, with TRBD1 matching over 8 bases. Looked up from germline, CDR1 is MGHRA and CDR2 is YSYEKL. The trim removed 1 base at V and 7 bases at J, leaving 8 bases unmatched. The CDR3 contains 15 residues. In DNA form, the CDR3 reads TGCGCCAGCAGCCAAGGGGTCCTTACAGGGGGTGGCTACACCTTC. It is translated as CASSQGVLTGGGYTF.

The chain recombines TRBV19 with TRBJ1-5, with 7 bases matching TRBD1. The CDR3 runs 15 residues. Germline CDR1 and CDR2: LNHDA and SQIVND (reference sequence). J lost 0 bases, V lost 7 bases, and 6 bases had no gene match. CDR3 in amino acids: CASTPGQPSNQPQHF. CDR3 bases: TGTGCCAGTACCCCGGGACAGCCTAGCAATCAGCCCCAGCATTTT.